This T cell receptor (beta chain) was captured in a study of shared clonotypes between healthy human individuals. Points from the study as a whole: All-four-donor shared clonotypes had higher generation probabilities than non-shared clonotypes did.

Worth noting for this clone: Its antigen is undetermined.

CD8 cells regarded as naive lacked CD45RO, were positively chosen for CCR7, and omitted terminally differentiated effector memory CD45RA+ cells. The CDR3 runs 16 residues. Unmatched junction bases numbered 9, after V lost 4 bases and J lost 7 bases. Germline values: CDR1 MGHRA, CDR2 YSYEKL. Generated by immunoSEQ multiplex PCR, the TCRdb table keeps only in-frame clones and is missing some. There are about 580,000 clones in the sample; 95% to 98% occur only once, and 0.25% to 0.35% lies in the top ten. The chain combines TRBV4-1 with TRBJ2-1; 11 bases line up with TRBD2. The clonotype was recovered from a man aged 30-40 years in good health. Sequencing was done on a sample of naive CD8+ T cells sorted from blood. In DNA, the CDR3 is TGCGCCAGCAGCCCCATTAGCGGGAGGGCCCCGAATGAGCAGTTCTTC. It yields the protein CASSPISGRAPNEQFF.